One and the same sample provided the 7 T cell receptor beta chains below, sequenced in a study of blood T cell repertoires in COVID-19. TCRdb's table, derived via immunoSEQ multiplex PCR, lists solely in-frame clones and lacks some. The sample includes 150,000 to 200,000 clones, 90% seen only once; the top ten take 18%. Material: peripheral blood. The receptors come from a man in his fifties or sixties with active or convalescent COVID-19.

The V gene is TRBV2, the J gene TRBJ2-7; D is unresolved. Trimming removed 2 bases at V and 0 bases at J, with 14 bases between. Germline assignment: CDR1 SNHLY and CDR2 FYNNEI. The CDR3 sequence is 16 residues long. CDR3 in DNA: TGTGCCAGCAGTGAAAAGAGTCCTCCAAGCTCCTACGAGCAGTACTTC. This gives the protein CASSEKSPPSSYEQYF.

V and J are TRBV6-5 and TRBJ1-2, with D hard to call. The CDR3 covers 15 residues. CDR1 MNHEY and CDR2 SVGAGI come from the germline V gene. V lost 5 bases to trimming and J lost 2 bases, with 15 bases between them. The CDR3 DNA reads TGTGCCAGCAGTACCCCAAGGCGAGCGAACTATGGCTACACCTTC. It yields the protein CASSTPRRANYGYTF.

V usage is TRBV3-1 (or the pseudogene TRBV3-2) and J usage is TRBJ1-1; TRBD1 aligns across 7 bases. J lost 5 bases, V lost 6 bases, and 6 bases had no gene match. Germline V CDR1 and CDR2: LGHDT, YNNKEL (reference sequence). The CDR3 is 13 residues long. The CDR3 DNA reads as TGTGCCAGCAGTGAGGGGGCTAGGACTGAAGCTTTCTTT. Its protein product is CASSEGARTEAFF.

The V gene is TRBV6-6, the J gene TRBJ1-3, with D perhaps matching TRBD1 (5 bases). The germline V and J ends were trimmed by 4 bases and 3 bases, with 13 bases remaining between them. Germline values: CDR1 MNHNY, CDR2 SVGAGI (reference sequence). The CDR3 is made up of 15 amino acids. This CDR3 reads CASSSLTESGNTIYF. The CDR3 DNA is TGTGCCAGCAGTTCCCTGACAGAGAGTGGAAACACCATATATTTT.

The DNA of the CDR3 is TGCGCCAGCAGTGAATCTGGACTAGTACACATTCAGTACTTC. Its protein product is CASSESGLVHIQYF. The chain has TRBV10-1 and TRBJ2-4, with 7 bases identical to TRBD2. With V trimmed by 3 bases and J by 8 bases, 7 bases remained unmatched. There are 14 residues in the CDR3. CDR1 and CDR2 from the germline V gene are WNHNN and SYGVQD (reference sequence).

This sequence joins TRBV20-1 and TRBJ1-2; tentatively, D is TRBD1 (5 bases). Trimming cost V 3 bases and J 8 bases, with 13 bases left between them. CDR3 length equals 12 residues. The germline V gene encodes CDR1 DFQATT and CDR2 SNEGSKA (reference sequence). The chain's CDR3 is CSASSGNEGYTF. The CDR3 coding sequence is TGCAGTGCTAGTTCAGGGAACGAAGGCTACACCTTC.

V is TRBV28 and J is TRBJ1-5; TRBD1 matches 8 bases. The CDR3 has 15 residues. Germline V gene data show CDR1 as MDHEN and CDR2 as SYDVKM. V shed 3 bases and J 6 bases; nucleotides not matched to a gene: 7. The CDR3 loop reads CASSFDRGAVQPQHF. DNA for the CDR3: TGTGCCAGCAGTTTTGACAGGGGTGCAGTTCAGCCCCAGCATTTT.